This T cell receptor (beta chain) was sequenced for a study of neurological immune-mediated disorders (dated by TCRdb to the late 2010s). Regarding the research as a whole: Among the 34 multiple sclerosis patients, relapsing-remitting MS was present in roughly 30 and secondary progressive MS was present in 3. Peripheral blood TCR-beta repertoires from patients with HTLV-I-associated myelopathy (HAM/TSP), patients with multiple sclerosis, and healthy controls were compared in the study using UMI-based sequencing. The cohort was made up of 68 subjects, consisting of 15 or so HAM/TSP patients, roughly 35 multiple sclerosis patients and 20 or so healthy controls. Longitudinal samples, technical triplicates and paired sorted CD4+ and CD8+ T-cell subsets, alongside PBMC samples, were included among the approximately 110 TCR-beta libraries. Broad study findings and their caveats: The highest TCR clonal expansion was observed in HAM/TSP patients, whereas the lowest was observed in MS patients, even when compared with healthy controls. No identical CDR3 amino acid sequences were found to be shared among expanded clones across subjects, suggesting that TCR-beta repertoires were private in all groups. No clinical or MRI features were associated with the MS cluster, and the authors said that larger cohorts are needed. Repertoires from 18 of 34 MS patients were grouped by phylogenetic analysis into a cluster of related CDR3 sequences, suggesting a possible repertoire-level signature.

Libraries from unsorted PBMCs were made from 2 million PBMCs kept in RNAlater at -80 degrees C until RNA extraction. Multiple sclerosis patients were enrolled in a US clinical protocol evaluating disease progression by magnetic resonance imaging. Peripheral blood underwent Ficoll-Hypaque density gradient centrifugation to isolate PBMCs, which were then cryopreserved in liquid nitrogen. cDNA was synthesized by template-switch 5'RACE using a primer carrying a 10-nucleotide random unique molecular identifier by which each TCR transcript was tagged. Over 170 million TCR-beta sequences, covering 15-18 subjects, were produced in each sequencing run. The RNeasy kit was used for extraction of total RNA. The KAPA Real-time Library Amplification kit was used to amplify TCR-beta VDJ regions with primers targeting the TCR constant region and the 5'RACE anchor. A first PCR added sample indexes and Illumina adaptors, after which a second PCR increased the library yield. After Ampure bead purification, the TCR product of roughly 650 bp was size-selected on a 2% E-gel SizeSelection system. Before pooling, library quality was checked on a Bioanalyzer, concentration was measured with Qubit, and libraries were quantified with the Kapa Library Quantification kit. Libraries were sequenced paired-end 2 x 150 bp on an Illumina HiSeq 2500. To increase sequence diversity, roughly 24-32% phiX was spiked into each library pool. Per the authors' processing: Quality-filtered reads were processed with the UMI-based MiGEC pipeline, which removed over 85% of raw TCR sequences during error correction. IMGT germline references were used for alignment of VDJ genes, and clonotypes were defined by a unique CDR3 amino acid sequence together with V-J genes. VDJtools evaluated clonal expansion, Shannon diversity and CDR3 relatedness (CalcPairwiseDistances, ClusterSamples); CLCbio workbench built phylogenetic trees. A clone was classed as expanded if it had 8 or more unique UMIs, a cutoff based on coefficient-of-variation modelling across technical triplicates. TCRdb reran the public reads through fastp at Q25 and MiXCR, keeping productive beta chains. Every CDR3 protein is listed once, alongside the most common genes and DNA of its rows. The V and J calls shown here were made by TCRdb, not taken from the authors' results. The sample includes roughly 89,000 distinct CDR3 sequences, with around 2.6% observed a single time. Of the sample, 0.9% to 1.4% falls within the top ten clones.

This clonotype has at least ten counts. Its target antigen remains unknown. The sample holds no much larger clone one base away, and base qualities are not on file. From the cysteine up to the phenylalanine, the CDR3 has a length of 14 residues. This entry keeps only the CDR3 DNA: 42 bases, framed from base 1. Ends trimmed: V by 6 bases, J by 6 bases; bases unmatched to a gene: 4. CDR1 and CDR2 are read off the germline V gene as MDHEN and SYDVKM. The specimen was PBMCs. The sequence was collected from a woman aged 30 to 39 with multiple sclerosis. The receptor chain draws on TRBV28 and TRBJ2-1; 11 bases in between match TRBD1. The DNA reads TGTGCCAGCAGCGGACAGGGGGCGATCAATGAGCAGTTCTTC. Its translation reads: CASSGQGAINEQFF.